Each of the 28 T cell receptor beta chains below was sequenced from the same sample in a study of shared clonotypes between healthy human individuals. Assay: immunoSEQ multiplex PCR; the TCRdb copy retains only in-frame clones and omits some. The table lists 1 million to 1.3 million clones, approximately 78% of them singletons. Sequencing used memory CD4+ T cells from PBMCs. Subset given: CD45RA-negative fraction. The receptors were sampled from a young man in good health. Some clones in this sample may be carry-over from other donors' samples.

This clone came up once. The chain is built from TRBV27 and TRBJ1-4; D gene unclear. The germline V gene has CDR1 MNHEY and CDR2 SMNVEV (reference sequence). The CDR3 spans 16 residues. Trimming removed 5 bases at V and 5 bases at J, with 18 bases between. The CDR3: CASSPTSGAANEKLFF. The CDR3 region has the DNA TGTGCCAGCAGTCCGACTTCCGGAGCCGCGAATGAAAAACTGTTTTTT.

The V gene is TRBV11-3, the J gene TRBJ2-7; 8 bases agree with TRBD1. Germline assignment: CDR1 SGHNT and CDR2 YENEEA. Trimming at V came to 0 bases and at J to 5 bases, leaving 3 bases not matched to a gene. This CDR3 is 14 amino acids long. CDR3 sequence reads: CASSLEPDRDEQYF. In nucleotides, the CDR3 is TGTGCCAGCAGCTTAGAACCGGACAGGGACGAGCAGTACTTC.

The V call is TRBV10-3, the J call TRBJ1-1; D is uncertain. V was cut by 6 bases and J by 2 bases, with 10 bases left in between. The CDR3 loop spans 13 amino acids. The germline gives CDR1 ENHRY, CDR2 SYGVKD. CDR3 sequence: CAISGPQNTEAFF. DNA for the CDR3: TGTGCCATCAGCGGACCGCAAAACACTGAAGCTTTCTTT.

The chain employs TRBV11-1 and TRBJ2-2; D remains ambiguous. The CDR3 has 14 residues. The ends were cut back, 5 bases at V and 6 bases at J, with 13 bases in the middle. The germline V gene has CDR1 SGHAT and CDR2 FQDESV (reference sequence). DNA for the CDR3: TGTGCCAGCAGCGACGGGTTTCCGGCCGGGGAGCTGTTTTTT. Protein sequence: CASSDGFPAGELFF.

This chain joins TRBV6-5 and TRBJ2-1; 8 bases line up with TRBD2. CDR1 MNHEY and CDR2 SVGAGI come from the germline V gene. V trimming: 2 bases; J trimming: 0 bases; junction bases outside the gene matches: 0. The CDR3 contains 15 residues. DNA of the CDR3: TGTGCCAGCAGTTACAGCGGGAGCTCCTACAATGAGCAGTTCTTC. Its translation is CASSYSGSSYNEQFF.

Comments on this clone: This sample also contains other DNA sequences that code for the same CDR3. The CDR3 DNA is TGCGCCAGCTCCCCCCTAGCGGGAGGGTACGAGCAGTACTTC. Translation gives CASSPLAGGYEQYF. V gene TRBV5-1 combines with J gene TRBJ2-7; 12 bases fit TRBD2. The V gene's germline CDR1 is SGHRS and CDR2 YFSETQ. V was clipped by 7 bases and J by 4 bases; unmatched bases: 6. This CDR3 comprises 14 residues.

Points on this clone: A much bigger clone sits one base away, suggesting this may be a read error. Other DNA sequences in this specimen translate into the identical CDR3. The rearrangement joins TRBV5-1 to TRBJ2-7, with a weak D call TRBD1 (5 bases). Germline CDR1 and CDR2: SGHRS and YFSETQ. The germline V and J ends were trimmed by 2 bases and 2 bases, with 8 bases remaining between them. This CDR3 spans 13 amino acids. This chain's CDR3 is CASSFDSTYEQYF. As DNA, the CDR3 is TGCGCCAGCAGCTTCGACAGTACCTACGAGCAGTACTTC. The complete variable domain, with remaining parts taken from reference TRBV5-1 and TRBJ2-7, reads KAGVTQTPRYLIKTRGQQVTLSCSPISGHRSVSWYQQTPGQGLQFLFEYFSETQRNKGNFPGRFSGRQFSNSRSEMNVSTLELGDSALYLCASSFDSTYEQYFGPGTRLTVT.

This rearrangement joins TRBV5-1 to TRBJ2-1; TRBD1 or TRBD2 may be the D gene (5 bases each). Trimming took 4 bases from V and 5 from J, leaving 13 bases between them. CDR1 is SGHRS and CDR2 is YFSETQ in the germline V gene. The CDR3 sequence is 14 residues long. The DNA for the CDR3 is TGCGCCAGCAGCCGGGGACCTGGGGACAATGAGCAGTTCTTC. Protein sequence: CASSRGPGDNEQFF.

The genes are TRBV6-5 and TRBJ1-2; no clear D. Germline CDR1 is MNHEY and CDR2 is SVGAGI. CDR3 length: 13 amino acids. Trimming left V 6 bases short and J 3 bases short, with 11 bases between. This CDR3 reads CASRFQADYGYTF. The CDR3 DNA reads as TGTGCCAGCAGGTTCCAGGCTGACTATGGCTACACCTTC.

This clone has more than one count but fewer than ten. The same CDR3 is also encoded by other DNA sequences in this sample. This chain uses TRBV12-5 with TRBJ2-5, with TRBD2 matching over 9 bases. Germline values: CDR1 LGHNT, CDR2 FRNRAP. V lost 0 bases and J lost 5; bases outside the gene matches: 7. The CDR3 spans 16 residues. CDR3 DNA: TGTGCTAGTGGTTTGGTATTAGCGGGAGTAGGTGAGACCCAGTACTTC. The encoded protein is CASGLVLAGVGETQYF.

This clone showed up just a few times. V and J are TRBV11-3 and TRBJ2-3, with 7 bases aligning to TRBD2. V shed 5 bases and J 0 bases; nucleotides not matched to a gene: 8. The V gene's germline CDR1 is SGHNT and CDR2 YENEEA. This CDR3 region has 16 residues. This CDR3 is CASSQGRGDSTDTQYF. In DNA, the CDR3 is TGTGCCAGCAGCCAGGGACGGGGGGATAGCACAGATACGCAGTATTTT.

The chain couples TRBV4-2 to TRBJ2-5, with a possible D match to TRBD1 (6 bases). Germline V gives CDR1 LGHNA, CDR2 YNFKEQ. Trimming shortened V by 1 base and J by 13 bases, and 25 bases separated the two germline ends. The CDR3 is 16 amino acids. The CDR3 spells CASSQAFGRQARRRYF. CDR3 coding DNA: TGTGCCAGCAGCCAAGCTTTTGGTAGACAGGCCCGTCGTCGGTACTTC.

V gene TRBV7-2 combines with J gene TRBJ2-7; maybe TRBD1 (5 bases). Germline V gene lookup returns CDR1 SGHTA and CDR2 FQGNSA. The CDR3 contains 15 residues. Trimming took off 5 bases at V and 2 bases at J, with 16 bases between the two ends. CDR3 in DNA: TGTGCCAGCAGCATCGATCAGGGCGCGACCTACGAGCAGTACTTC. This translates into CASSIDQGATYEQYF.

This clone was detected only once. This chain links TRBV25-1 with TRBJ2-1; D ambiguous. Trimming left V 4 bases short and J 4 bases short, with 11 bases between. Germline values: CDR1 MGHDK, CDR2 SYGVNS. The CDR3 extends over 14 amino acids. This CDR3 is CASSAPFRYNEQFF. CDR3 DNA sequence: TGTGCCAGCAGTGCGCCCTTCCGATACAATGAGCAGTTCTTC.

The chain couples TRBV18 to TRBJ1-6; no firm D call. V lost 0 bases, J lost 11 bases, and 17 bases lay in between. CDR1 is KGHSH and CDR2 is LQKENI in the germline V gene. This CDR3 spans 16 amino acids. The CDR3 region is CASSPPAGRFSPPLHF. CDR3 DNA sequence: TGTGCCAGCTCACCACCGGCGGGTCGTTTTTCACCACCCCTCCACTTT.

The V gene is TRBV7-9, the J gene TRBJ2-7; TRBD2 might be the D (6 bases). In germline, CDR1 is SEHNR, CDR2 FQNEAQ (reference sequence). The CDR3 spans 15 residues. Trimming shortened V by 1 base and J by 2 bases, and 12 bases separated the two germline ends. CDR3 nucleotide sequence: TGTGCCAGCAGCTTAGGCGGGACGGAACCCTACGAGCAGTACTTC. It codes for CASSLGGTEPYEQYF. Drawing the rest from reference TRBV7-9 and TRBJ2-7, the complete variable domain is DTGVSQNPRHKITKRGQNVTFRCDPISEHNRLYWYRQTLGQGPEFLTYFQNEAQLEKSRLLSDRFSAERPKGSFSTLEIQRTEQGDSAMYLCASSLGGTEPYEQYFGPGTRLTVT.

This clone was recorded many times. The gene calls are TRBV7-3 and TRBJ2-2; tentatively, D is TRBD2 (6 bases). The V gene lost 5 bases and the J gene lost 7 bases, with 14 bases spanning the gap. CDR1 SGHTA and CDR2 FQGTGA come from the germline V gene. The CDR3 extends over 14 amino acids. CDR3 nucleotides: TGTGCCAGCAGCCCGAGTCAGGGAGGCGGGGAGCTGTTTTTT. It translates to CASSPSQGGGELFF.

The CDR3 region is CASSLGGGDQPQHF. The CDR3 nucleotides are TGTGCCAGCAGTTTAGGTGGGGGGGATCAGCCCCAGCATTTT. The genes are TRBV28 and TRBJ1-5; the D gene is possibly TRBD1 (5 bases). CDR3 size: 14 residues. The V end was cut by 2 bases, the J end by 5 bases, with 10 bases between. Germline loops: CDR1 MDHEN, CDR2 SYDVKM.

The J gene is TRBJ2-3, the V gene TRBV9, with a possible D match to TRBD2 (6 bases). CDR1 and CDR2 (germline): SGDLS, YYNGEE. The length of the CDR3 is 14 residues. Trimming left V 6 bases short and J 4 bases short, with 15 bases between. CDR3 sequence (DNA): TGTGCCAGCAAGGGGACTCAAGTGGCAGATACGCAGTATTTT. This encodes CASKGTQVADTQYF.

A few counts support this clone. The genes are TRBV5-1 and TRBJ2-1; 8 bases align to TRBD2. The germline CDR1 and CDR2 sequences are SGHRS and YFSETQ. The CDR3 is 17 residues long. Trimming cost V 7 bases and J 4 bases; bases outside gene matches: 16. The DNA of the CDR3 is TGCGCCAGCGGCTCCGCTGCCGACGGGAGGGAGTACAATGAGCAGTTCTTC. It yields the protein CASGSAADGREYNEQFF.

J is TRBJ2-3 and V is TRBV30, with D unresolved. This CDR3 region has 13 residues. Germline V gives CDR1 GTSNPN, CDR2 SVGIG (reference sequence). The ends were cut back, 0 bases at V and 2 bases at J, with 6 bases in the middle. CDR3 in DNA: TGTGCCTGGAGTGTAGGCCACACAGATACGCAGTATTTT. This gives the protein CAWSVGHTDTQYF.

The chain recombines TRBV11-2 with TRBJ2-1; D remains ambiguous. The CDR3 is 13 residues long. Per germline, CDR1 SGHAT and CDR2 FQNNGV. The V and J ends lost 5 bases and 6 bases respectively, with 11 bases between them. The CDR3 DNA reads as TGTGCCAGCAGCGATGGGGTGCTCAATGAGCAGTTCTTC. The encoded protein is CASSDGVLNEQFF.

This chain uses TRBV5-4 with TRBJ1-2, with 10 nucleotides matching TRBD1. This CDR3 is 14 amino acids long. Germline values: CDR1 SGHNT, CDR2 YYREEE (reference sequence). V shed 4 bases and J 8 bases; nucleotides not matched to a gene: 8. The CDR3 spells CASSQGQGREGYTF. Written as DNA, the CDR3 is TGTGCCAGCAGCCAGGGACAGGGGAGGGAGGGCTACACCTTC. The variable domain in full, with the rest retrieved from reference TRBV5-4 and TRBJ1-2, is ETGVTQSPTHLIKTRGQQVTLRCSSQSGHNTVSWYQQALGQGPQFIFQYYREEENGRGNFPPRFSGLQFPNYSSELNVNALELDDSALYLCASSQGQGREGYTFGSGTRLTVV.

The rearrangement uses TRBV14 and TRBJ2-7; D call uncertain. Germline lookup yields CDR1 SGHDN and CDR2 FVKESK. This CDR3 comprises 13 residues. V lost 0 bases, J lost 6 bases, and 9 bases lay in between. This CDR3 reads CASSQDRGSEQYF. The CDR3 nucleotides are TGTGCCAGCAGCCAAGATCGCGGTTCCGAGCAGTACTTC.

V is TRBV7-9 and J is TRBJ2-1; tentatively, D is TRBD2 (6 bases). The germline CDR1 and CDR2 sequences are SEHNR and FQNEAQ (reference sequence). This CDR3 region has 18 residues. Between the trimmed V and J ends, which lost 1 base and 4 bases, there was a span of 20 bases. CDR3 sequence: CASSLGPIGGVRYNEQFF. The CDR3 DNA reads TGTGCCAGCAGCTTAGGACCCATCGGGGGAGTAAGGTACAATGAGCAGTTCTTC.

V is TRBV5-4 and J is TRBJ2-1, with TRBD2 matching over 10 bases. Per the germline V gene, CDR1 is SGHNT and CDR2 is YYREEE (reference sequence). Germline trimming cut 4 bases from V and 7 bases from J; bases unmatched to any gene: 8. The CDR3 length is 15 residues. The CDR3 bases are TGTGCCAGCAGCCCTTTAGCGGGAGGATCAAATGAGCAGTTCTTC. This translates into CASSPLAGGSNEQFF.

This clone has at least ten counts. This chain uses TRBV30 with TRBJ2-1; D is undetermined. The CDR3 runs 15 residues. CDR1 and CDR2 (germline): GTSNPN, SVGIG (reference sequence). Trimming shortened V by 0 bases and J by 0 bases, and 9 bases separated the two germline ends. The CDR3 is CAWSVTSRSYNEQFF. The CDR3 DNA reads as TGTGCCTGGAGTGTAACCTCTCGCTCCTACAATGAGCAGTTCTTC.

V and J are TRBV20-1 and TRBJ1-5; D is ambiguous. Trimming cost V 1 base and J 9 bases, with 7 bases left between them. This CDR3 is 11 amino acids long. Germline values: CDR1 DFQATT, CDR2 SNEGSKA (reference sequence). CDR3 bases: TGCAGTGCTAGAGGAGGCACGCCCCAGCATTTT. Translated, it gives CSARGGTPQHF.